The sequence of this T cell receptor beta chain was determined in a study of blood T cell repertoires in COVID-19. Study summary: Acute-phase and convalescent COVID-19 samples originated in the United States, Italy and Spain. T cells, B-cell-depleted T cells, or PBMCs supplied cDNA or gDNA.

V dropped 9 bases and J dropped 7; count of bases not matched to a gene: 14. The CDR3 runs 15 residues. Germline V gene lookup returns CDR1 KGHDR and CDR2 SFDVKD. Original processing methods: Counts of nucleated cells, estimated from reference gene primer amplification, were obtained. Clones were read by immunoSEQ multiplex PCR, and TCRdb kept only the in-frame ones, dropping some. V, J and clone size are taken as reported in that table, and D and trimming were inferred from the DNA itself. The sample has more than 95,000 clones, approximately 72% seen once. This clone was counted a single time. Sequenced material: peripheral blood. This rearrangement joins TRBV24-1 to TRBJ2-1; the match to TRBD2 covers 7 bases. The sequence was collected from a woman between 65 and 79 years old with acute or convalescent COVID-19. The CDR3 region is CATRCAAGPWNEQFF. CDR3 nucleotides: TGTGCCACCCGGTGTGCAGCGGGACCCTGGAATGAGCAGTTCTTC.